A selection of T cell receptor beta chains follows, all from one sample in a study of T-cell memory formation after mild COVID-19. MiXCR, applied by TCRdb to the 5' RACE reads, yields one record per CDR3 protein. The repertoire holds 150,000 to 200,000 distinct CDR3 sequences, with around 13% as singletons. The sample was PBMCs or a T cell subset sorted from them (not recorded which). These receptors were collected from an adult woman who had mild COVID-19 (a few samples of this study predate the infection). Cell type and time point are not known. The conserved cysteine and the conserved F or W are not part of the CDR3 here. The order of the fields is clone size, V gene, D gene, CDR3 protein. The D gene is left open where the match is weak. For some rows the clone size is stated as once, few or many, or as a class when expanded; others skip it.

size: .
V: TRBV20-1
D: .
CDR3: SAHRDKGTEAF

size: few
V: TRBV20-1
D: TRBD2
CDR3: SARLSLAGYEQY

size: .
V: TRBV20-1
D: TRBD1
CDR3: SAKPVDRGGTEAF

size: few
V: TRBV7-9
D: .
CDR3: ASSLAAYGELF

size: .
V: TRBV7-9
D: .
CDR3: ASSPNNLNTEAF

size: .
V: TRBV19
D: .
CDR3: ASSSRDNLYNEQF

size: few
V: TRBV12-3/TRBV12-4
D: .
CDR3: ASLHGDRPNYGYT

size: few
V: TRBV6-5
D: .
CDR3: ASSYSMGESYNEQF

size: .
V: TRBV24-1
D: .
CDR3: ATSDRRDRGLVAGVTNREQF

size: .
V: TRBV7-8
D: .
CDR3: ASSLFASPQY

size: .
V: TRBV7-6
D: TRBD1
CDR3: ASSSRTGPMEYGYT

size: many
V: TRBV6-5
D: .
CDR3: ASSYSEGGINEQF

size: .
V: TRBV13
D: .
CDR3: ASSLGRGNYGYT

size: .
V: TRBV19
D: .
CDR3: ASSIGAFSGNTIY

size: .
V: TRBV5-1
D: .
CDR3: ASSLEQGNTEAF

size: few
V: TRBV7-8
D: TRBD2
CDR3: ASSTGWTSTEQY

size: .
V: TRBV29-1
D: .
CDR3: SVDYRLFMNTEAF

size: once
V: TRBV24-1
D: .
CDR3: ATSESDTQY

size: .
V: TRBV11-3
D: .
CDR3: ASSLERAGEQF

size: .
V: TRBV5-5
D: TRBD1
CDR3: ASPTGPNPRYEQY

size: .
V: TRBV6-2/TRBV6-3
D: .
CDR3: ASSYVYEQY

size: few
V: TRBV3-1
D: TRBD2
CDR3: ASSGRTSLF

size: few
V: TRBV24-1
D: TRBD2
CDR3: ATSGLAGTSQF

size: .
V: TRBV7-9
D: TRBD2
CDR3: ASSLGLAGGPLAKNIQY

size: .
V: TRBV5-1
D: TRBD2
CDR3: ASSLAGGASYEQY

size: many
V: TRBV4-1
D: .
CDR3: ASSQEMSAGLEGDTQY

size: few
V: TRBV4-1
D: .
CDR3: ASSQDQGRGTGELF

size: few
V: TRBV5-6
D: TRBD1
CDR3: ASSYPGQPYNEQF

size: .
V: TRBV7-3
D: TRBD2
CDR3: ASSPRGGRSNQF

size: many
V: TRBV24-1
D: .
CDR3: ATSDPAKTGTLQAF

size: few
V: TRBV5-1
D: .
CDR3: ASRPPDRENTEAF

size: many
V: TRBV5-1
D: .
CDR3: ASSLEGNEQF

size: few
V: TRBV5-1
D: TRBD2
CDR3: ASSLDPSSGSSEQY

size: .
V: TRBV20-1
D: TRBD1
CDR3: SARDHRGRLSEQY

size: .
V: TRBV7-3
D: TRBD1
CDR3: ASSSDRGADTQY

size: few
V: TRBV28
D: .
CDR3: ASSLLGTLYEQY

size: few
V: TRBV7-3
D: .
CDR3: ASSLTVAPPRGNEQF

size: .
V: TRBV6-6
D: .
CDR3: ASTRPDEKLF

size: few
V: TRBV7-2
D: TRBD1
CDR3: ASSLRQGANNEQF

size: few
V: TRBV12-3/TRBV12-4
D: .
CDR3: ASSPRLGVTEAF

size: .
V: TRBV5-6
D: .
CDR3: ASSRIQRQLTDTQY

size: .
V: TRBV5-1
D: TRBD2
CDR3: ASSIQAGGPQETQY

size: .
V: TRBV12-3/TRBV12-4
D: TRBD1
CDR3: ASSIPGTGGYGYT

size: few
V: TRBV18
D: .
CDR3: ASSYLDQMTFYEQY

size: .
V: TRBV4-3
D: .
CDR3: ASSQEGRGIGELF

size: many
V: TRBV6-2/TRBV6-3
D: .
CDR3: ASGSTYEQY

size: few
V: TRBV7-2
D: .
CDR3: ASSWGTGGSPLH

size: .
V: TRBV20-1
D: .
CDR3: SADVRGNYGYT

size: .
V: TRBV7-6
D: .
CDR3: ASSLNGGDDTEAF

size: .
V: TRBV11-3
D: TRBD2
CDR3: ASSATAGTGGELF

size: few
V: TRBV10-3
D: .
CDR3: AISDDSSYTQY

size: .
V: TRBV4-3
D: TRBD2
CDR3: ASSQEARGEIYEQY

size: .
V: TRBV6-4
D: .
CDR3: ASSEGGPRNIQY

size: .
V: TRBV6-8
D: .
CDR3: ASNVFGEQF

size: many
V: TRBV7-6
D: TRBD2
CDR3: ASSLGTSALAGDEQF

size: few
V: TRBV14
D: TRBD2
CDR3: ASSPLDGRPGSTDEQF

size: .
V: TRBV6-5
D: TRBD2
CDR3: ASSGGVYEQY